Below are 11 T cell receptor beta chains sequenced from a single sample in a study of cytomegalovirus exposure and HLA in healthy donors. This PCR relied on a set of 60 Vbeta primers and 13 Jbeta primers. Sequenced by immunoSEQ multiplex PCR; TCRdb stores in-frame clones only, minus some. The table has around 140,000 clones, over 65% seen once; the top ten hold approximately 1.4%. The sample comprised PBMCs. The receptors originated from a man between 35 and 55 years old in good health and CMV-seronegative.

This clone has more than one count but fewer than ten. J is TRBJ2-1 and V is TRBV5-1; the match to TRBD2 covers 10 bases. V shed 1 base, J shed 8 bases, and the junction held 3 bases outside the gene matches. The CDR3 is 14 residues long. The germline CDR1 and CDR2 sequences are SGHRS and YFSETQ. The CDR3 coding sequence is TGCGCCAGCAGCTTGACTAGCGGGGCACATGAGCAGTTCTTC. Its translation: CASSLTSGAHEQFF. Drawing the rest from reference TRBV5-1 and TRBJ2-1, the complete variable domain is KAGVTQTPRYLIKTRGQQVTLSCSPISGHRSVSWYQQTPGQGLQFLFEYFSETQRNKGNFPGRFSGRQFSNSRSEMNVSTLELGDSALYLCASSLTSGAHEQFFGPGTRLTVL.

The V gene is TRBV6-4, the J gene TRBJ2-5; 9 bases are shared with TRBD2. The CDR3 contains 16 residues. Germline trimming cut 6 bases from V and 2 bases from J; bases unmatched to any gene: 10. Germline V gene lookup returns CDR1 MRHNA and CDR2 SNTAGT. The CDR3 DNA reads as TGTGCCAGCAGGGCCCAGTTACTAGCGGGTCAAGAGACCCAGTACTTC. Translated: CASRAQLLAGQETQYF.

The chain links TRBV7-3 to TRBJ2-1; maybe TRBD1 (5 bases). CDR1 SGHTA and CDR2 FQGTGA come from the germline V gene. The CDR3 runs to 15 residues. Trimming left V 5 bases short and J 0 bases short, with 11 bases between. The CDR3 region is CASSPTGTSYNEQFF. In DNA form, the CDR3 reads TGTGCCAGCAGCCCTACAGGCACCTCCTACAATGAGCAGTTCTTC. Based on the CDR3 plus reference TRBV7-3 and TRBJ2-1, the full variable domain is GAGVSQTPSNKVTEKGKYVELRCDPISGHTALYWYRQSLGQGPEFLIYFQGTGAADDSGLPNDRFFAVRPEGSVSTLKIQRTERGDSAVYLCASSPTGTSYNEQFFGPGTRLTVL.

The chain combines TRBV27 with TRBJ2-7; D not resolved. Trimming shortened V by 2 bases and J by 5 bases, and 10 bases separated the two germline ends. The CDR3 covers 13 residues. Germline V gene lookup returns CDR1 MNHEY and CDR2 SMNVEV (reference sequence). CDR3 bases: TGTGCCAGCAGTTTAGACACGGTCCACGAGCAGTACTTC. This sequence encodes CASSLDTVHEQYF.

This clone was observed a single time. The chain uses TRBV11-1 and TRBJ1-5; D is unclear. The CDR3 consists of 17 residues. Looked up from germline, CDR1 is SGHAT and CDR2 is FQDESV (reference sequence). Trimming cost V 5 bases and J 5 bases, with 22 bases left between them. CDR3 amino acids: CASSLRAKVKHDQPQHF. The DNA of the CDR3 is TGTGCCAGCAGCCTGAGAGCCAAAGTAAAGCATGATCAGCCCCAGCATTTT.

The CDR3 DNA reads TGCGCCAGCAGCCGATCCTACAGGGGGCTCAATGAGCAGTTCTTC. It yields the protein CASSRSYRGLNEQFF. This chain uses TRBV4-3 with TRBJ2-1; 9 nucleotides match TRBD1. The CDR3 has 15 residues. CDR1 LGHNA and CDR2 YSLEER come from the germline V gene. J was trimmed by 6 bases and V by 4 bases; bases with no gene match: 7.

The chain employs TRBV28 and TRBJ2-7; weak D call: TRBD1 (6 bases). The CDR3 consists of 9 residues. Germline V gene sequence: CDR1 MDHEN, CDR2 SYDVKM. V was pared by 10 bases and J by 9 bases, with 10 bases between. CDR3 residues: CATGQMQYF. The DNA for the CDR3 is TGTGCCACCGGACAGATGCAGTACTTC.

The V and J genes are TRBV7-3 and TRBJ1-2; 11 bases agree with TRBD1. Germline loops: CDR1 SGHTA, CDR2 FQGTGA. The CDR3 spans 16 residues. V trimming: 2 bases; J trimming: 7 bases; junction bases outside the gene matches: 9. CDR3 sequence: CASSLGQGAPGRGYTF. DNA for the CDR3: TGTGCCAGCAGCTTAGGACAGGGGGCCCCCGGCCGTGGCTACACCTTC.

The J gene is TRBJ2-3, the V gene TRBV7-9; D unclear. This CDR3 region has 16 residues. Trimming removed 5 bases from V and 0 bases from J, with 15 bases in between. Germline loops: CDR1 SEHNR, CDR2 FQNEAQ (reference sequence). CDR3 sequence: CASSPPRGLSTDTQYF. CDR3 DNA sequence: TGTGCCAGCAGCCCCCCTCGTGGCCTTAGCACAGATACGCAGTATTTT.

This chain links TRBV7-2 with TRBJ2-3; TRBD2 agrees at 8 bases. Germline V gene lookup returns CDR1 SGHTA and CDR2 FQGNSA. The trim removed 5 bases at V and 0 bases at J, leaving 1 base unmatched. The CDR3 runs to 14 residues. CDR3 nucleotide sequence: TGTGCCAGCAGCGGACTAGCTAGCACAGATACGCAGTATTTT. Translation gives CASSGLASTDTQYF. Based on the CDR3 plus reference TRBV7-2 and TRBJ2-3, the full variable domain is GAGVSQSPSNKVTEKGKDVELRCDPISGHTALYWYRQSLGQGLEFLIYFQGNSAPDKSGLPSDRFSAERTGGSVSTLTIQRTQQEDSAVYLCASSGLASTDTQYFGPGTRLTVL.

The DNA of the CDR3 is TGTGCCAGCAGCTTAGCCCCCGGGGGACAGGGTGGCAATCAGCCCCAGCATTTT. This sequence encodes CASSLAPGGQGGNQPQHF. The V gene is TRBV7-8, the J gene TRBJ1-5, with 9 bases identical to TRBD1. This CDR3 spans 18 amino acids. From germline, CDR1 is SGHVS and CDR2 FQNEAQ. Trimming took 0 bases from V and 2 from J; bases not matched to a gene: 8.